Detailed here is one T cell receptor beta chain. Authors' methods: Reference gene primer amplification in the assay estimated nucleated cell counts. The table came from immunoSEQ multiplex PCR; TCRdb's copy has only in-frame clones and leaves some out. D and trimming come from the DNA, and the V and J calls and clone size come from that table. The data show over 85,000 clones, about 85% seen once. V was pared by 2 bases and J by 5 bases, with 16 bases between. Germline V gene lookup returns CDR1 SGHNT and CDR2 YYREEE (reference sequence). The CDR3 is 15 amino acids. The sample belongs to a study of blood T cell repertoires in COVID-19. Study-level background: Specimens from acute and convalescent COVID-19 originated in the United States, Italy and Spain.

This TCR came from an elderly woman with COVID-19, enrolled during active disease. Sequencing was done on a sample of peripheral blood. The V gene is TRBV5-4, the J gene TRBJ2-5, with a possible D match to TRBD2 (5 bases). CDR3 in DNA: TGTGCCAGCAGCTTCACCGTCCTACGAGGGGAGACCCAGTACTTC. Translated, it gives CASSFTVLRGETQYF.